The source of this T cell receptor beta chain is a study of siplizumab effects on memory and regulatory T cells. Study findings and constraints: Fewer alloreactive sequences mapped to unstimulated CD4+ memory cells under siplizumab. Of the proliferating CD4+ or CD8+ clones, roughly 75-96% lacked a naive or memory phenotype that could be assigned. Naive T cells appeared more varied than memory cells and looked like key alloresponse contributors.

Trimming removed 7 bases from V and 5 bases from J, with 14 bases in between. CDR3 length: 13 amino acids. Germline V gene sequence: CDR1 SGHNT, CDR2 YENEEA. Clones were read by immunoSEQ multiplex PCR, and TCRdb kept only the in-frame ones, dropping some. Of 85,000 to 130,000 clones in the sample, less than 95% are singletons; the top ten hold under 0.7%. As regards this clone: Its antigen is undetermined.

The sample consisted of Tregs sorted from blood. The chain employs TRBV11-3 and TRBJ2-5, with D uncertain. The receptor was derived from a human donor in good health. For the CDR3, the DNA is TGTGCCAGCATTGGGCATCAGAGGGAGACCCAGTACTTC. Amino acids: CASIGHQRETQYF.